This TCR beta chain is drawn from a study of long-term antiretroviral therapy in people with HIV. Looking at the study overall: The oldest samples precede the 2015 immediate-ART recommendation by about a decade.

Trimming removed 2 bases at V and 0 bases at J, with 13 bases between. This CDR3 has 16 amino acids. Germline CDR1 and CDR2: LNHDA and SQIVND (reference sequence). Comments on this clone: No antigen is known for it.

Study observations and caveats: Increased diversity was seen after ART, yet it remained lower than in transplant donor controls.

Sequencing used immunoSEQ v3.0 at survey level. Using immunoSEQ multiplex PCR, the repertoire was profiled, and TCRdb retains in-frame clones only, with some absent. This table holds 15,000 to 20,000 clones, approximately 80% found once. The receptor's source is a man between 40 and 49 years old with HIV. The rearrangement joins TRBV19 to TRBJ1-2; unclear D gene. The specimen was unsorted PBMCs, collected just before starting antiretroviral therapy. DNA for the CDR3: TGTGCCAGTAGTATAAATATCGGCAAAACTAACTATGGCTACACCTTC. It codes for CASSINIGKTNYGYTF. Full variable domain (rest looked up from reference TRBV19 and TRBJ1-2): DGGITQSPKYLFRKEGQNVTLSCEQNLNHDAMYWYRQDPGQGLRLIYYSQIVNDFQKGDIAEGYSVSREKKESFPLTVTSAQKNPTAFYLCASSINIGKTNYGYTFGSGTRLTVV.